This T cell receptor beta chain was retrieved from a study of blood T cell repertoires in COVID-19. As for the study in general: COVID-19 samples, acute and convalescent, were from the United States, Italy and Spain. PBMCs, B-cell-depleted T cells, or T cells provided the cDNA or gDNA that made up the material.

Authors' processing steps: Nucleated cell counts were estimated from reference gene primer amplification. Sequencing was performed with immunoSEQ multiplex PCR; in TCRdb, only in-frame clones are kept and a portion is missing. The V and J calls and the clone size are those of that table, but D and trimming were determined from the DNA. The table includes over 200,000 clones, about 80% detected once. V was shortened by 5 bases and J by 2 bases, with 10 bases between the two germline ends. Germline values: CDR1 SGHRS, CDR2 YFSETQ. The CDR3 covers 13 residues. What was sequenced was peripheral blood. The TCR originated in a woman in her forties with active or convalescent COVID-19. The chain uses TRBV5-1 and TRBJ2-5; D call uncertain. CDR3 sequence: CASRPDWQETQYF. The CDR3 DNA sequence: TGCGCCAGCAGGCCTGACTGGCAAGAGACCCAGTACTTC.